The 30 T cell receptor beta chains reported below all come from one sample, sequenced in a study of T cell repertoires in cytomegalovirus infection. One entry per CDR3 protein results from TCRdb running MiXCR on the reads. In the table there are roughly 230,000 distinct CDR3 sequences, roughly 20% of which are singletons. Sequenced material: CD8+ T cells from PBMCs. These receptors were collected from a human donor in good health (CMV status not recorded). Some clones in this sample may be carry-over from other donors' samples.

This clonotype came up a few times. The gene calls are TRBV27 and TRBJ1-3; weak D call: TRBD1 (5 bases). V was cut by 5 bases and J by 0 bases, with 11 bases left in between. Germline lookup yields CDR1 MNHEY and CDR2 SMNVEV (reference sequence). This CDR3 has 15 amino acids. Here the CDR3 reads CASSMGLNSGNTIYF. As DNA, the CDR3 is TGTGCCAGCAGTATGGGACTGAACTCTGGAAACACCATATATTTT.

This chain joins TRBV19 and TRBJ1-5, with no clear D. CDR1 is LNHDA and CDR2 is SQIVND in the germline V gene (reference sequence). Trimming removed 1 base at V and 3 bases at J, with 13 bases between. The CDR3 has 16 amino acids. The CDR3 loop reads CASSIGGRGTNQPQHF. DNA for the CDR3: TGTGCCAGTAGTATAGGAGGGCGCGGAACCAATCAGCCCCAGCATTTT.

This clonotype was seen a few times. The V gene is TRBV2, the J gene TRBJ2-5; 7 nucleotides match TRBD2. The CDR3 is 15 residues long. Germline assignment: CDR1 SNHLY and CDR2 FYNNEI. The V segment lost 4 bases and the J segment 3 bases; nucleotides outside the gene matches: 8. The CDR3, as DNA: TGTGCCAGCAGTGTCAGCGGGGCGAGCGAAGAGACCCAGTACTTC. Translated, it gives CASSVSGASEETQYF.

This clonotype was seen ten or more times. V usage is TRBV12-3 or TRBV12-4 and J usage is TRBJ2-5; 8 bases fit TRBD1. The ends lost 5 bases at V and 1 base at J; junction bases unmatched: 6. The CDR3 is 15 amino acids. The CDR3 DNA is TGTGCCAGCAGTCCAGGACAGGGCGGCCAAGAGACCCAGTACTTC. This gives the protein CASSPGQGGQETQYF.

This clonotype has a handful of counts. CDR3 coding DNA: TGCGCCAGCAGCCAGGAAGAGTCCAGAGGGAACACTGAAGCTTTCTTT. Amino acid sequence: CASSQEESRGNTEAFF. The V call is TRBV4-1, the J call TRBJ1-1; D remains unclear. The V and J ends lost 3 bases and 1 base respectively, with 15 bases between them. The length of the CDR3 is 16 residues. In germline, CDR1 is MGHRA, CDR2 YSYEKL.

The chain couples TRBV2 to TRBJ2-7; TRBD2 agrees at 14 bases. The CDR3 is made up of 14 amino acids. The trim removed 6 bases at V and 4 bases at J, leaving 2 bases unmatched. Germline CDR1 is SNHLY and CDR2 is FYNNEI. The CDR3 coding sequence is TGTGCCAGCAGGGGGACTAGCGGGGGATACGAGCAGTACTTC. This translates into CASRGTSGGYEQYF.

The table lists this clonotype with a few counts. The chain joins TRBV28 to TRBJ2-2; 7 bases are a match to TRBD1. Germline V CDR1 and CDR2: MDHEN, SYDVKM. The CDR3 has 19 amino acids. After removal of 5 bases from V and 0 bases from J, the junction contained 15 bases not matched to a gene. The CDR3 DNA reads TGTGCCAGCAGTCTAACCTATTTTCTCGACAGGGCGAACACCGGGGAGCTGTTTTTT. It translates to CASSLTYFLDRANTGELFF.

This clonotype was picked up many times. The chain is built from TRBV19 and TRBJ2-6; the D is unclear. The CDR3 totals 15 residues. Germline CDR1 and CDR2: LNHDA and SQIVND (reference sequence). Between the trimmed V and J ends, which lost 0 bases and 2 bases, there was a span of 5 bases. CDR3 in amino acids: CASSIDLAGANVLTF. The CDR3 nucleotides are TGTGCCAGTAGTATAGATCTGGCTGGGGCCAACGTCCTGACTTTC.

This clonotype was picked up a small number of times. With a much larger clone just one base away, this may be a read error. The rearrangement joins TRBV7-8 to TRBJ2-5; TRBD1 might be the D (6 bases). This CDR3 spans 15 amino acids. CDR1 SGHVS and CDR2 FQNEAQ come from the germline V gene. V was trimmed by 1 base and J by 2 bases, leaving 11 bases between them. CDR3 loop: CASSLGQARQETQYF. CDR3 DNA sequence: TGTGCCAGCAGCTTAGGACAGGCGAGACAAGAGACCCAGTACTTC.

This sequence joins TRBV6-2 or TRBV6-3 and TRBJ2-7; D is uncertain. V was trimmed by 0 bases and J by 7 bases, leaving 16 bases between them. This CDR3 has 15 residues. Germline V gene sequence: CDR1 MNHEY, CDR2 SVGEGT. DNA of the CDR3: TGTGCCAGCAGTTACTCGAGTGCCCCGCCTGGGGAGCAGTACTTC. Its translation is CASSYSSAPPGEQYF.

The CDR3 reads CATSDPDRGEYGYTF. The CDR3, as DNA: TGTGCCACCAGTGATCCTGACAGGGGGGAGTATGGCTACACCTTC. The V gene is TRBV24-1, the J gene TRBJ1-2; TRBD1 matches 9 bases. The germline CDR1 and CDR2 sequences are KGHDR and SFDVKD. After removal of 3 bases from V and 5 bases from J, the junction contained 6 bases not matched to a gene. The CDR3 contains 15 residues.

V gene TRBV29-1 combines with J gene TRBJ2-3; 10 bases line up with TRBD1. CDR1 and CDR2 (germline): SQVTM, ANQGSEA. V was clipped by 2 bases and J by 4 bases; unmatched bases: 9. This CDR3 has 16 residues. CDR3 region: CSVELGTGVLPDTQYF. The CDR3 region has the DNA TGCAGCGTTGAACTCGGGACAGGGGTGTTGCCAGATACGCAGTATTTT.

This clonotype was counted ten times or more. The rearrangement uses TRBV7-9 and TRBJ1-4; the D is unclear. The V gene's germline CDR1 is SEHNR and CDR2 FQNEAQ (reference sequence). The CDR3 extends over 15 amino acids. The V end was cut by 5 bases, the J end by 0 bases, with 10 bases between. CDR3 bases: TGTGCCAGCAGCCCTGACTCTGCAACTAATGAAAAACTGTTTTTT. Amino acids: CASSPDSATNEKLFF.

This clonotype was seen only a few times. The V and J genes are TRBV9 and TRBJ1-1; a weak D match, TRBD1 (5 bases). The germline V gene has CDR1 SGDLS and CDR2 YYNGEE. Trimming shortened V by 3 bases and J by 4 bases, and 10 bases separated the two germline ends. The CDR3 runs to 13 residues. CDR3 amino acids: CASSARGFTEAFF. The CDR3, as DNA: TGTGCCAGCAGCGCGAGGGGTTTCACTGAAGCTTTCTTT.

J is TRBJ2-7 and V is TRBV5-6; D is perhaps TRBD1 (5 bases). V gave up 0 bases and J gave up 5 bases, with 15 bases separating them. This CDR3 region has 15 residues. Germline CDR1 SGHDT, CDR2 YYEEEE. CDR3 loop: CASSLAYQGFHEQYF. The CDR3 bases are TGTGCCAGCAGCTTGGCTTACCAGGGTTTCCACGAGCAGTACTTC.

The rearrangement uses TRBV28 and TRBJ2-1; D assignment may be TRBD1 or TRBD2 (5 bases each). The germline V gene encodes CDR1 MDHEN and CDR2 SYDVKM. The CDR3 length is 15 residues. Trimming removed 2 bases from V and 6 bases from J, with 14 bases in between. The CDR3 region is CASSLPPGQGNEQFF. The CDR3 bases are TGTGCCAGCAGTTTACCCCCGGGGCAGGGCAATGAGCAGTTCTTC.

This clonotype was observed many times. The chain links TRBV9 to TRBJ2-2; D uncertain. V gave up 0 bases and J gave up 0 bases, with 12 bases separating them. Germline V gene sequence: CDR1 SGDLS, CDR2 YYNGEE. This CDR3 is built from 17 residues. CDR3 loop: CASSVDARITNTGELFF. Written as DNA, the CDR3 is TGTGCCAGCAGCGTAGACGCGAGGATTACGAACACCGGGGAGCTGTTTTTT.

CDR3 sequence reads: CASSPVGEETQYF. CDR3 nucleotide sequence: TGTGCCAGCAGCCCAGTAGGGGAGGAGACCCAGTACTTC. V is TRBV28 and J is TRBJ2-5; the D gene could be TRBD1 or TRBD2 (5 bases each). The V end lost 6 bases, the J end lost 5 bases, and 13 bases lay between the germline ends. Per germline, CDR1 MDHEN and CDR2 SYDVKM. The CDR3 sequence is 13 residues long.

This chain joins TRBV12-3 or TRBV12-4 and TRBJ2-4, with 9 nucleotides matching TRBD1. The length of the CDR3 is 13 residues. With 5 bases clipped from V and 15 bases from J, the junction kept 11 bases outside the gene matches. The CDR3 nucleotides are TGTGCCAGCAGTATGACAGGGGGGGCCGAGCTGTACTTC. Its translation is CASSMTGGAELYF.

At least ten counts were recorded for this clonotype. As DNA, the CDR3 is TGTGCCAGCAGTCCCGGCTGGGGCAGCTCCTACAATGAGCAGTTCTTC. Translation gives CASSPGWGSSYNEQFF. The genes are TRBV28 and TRBJ2-1; TRBD1 might be the D (5 bases). V lost 5 bases, J lost 0 bases, and 14 bases lay in between. The length of the CDR3 is 16 residues. From germline, CDR1 is MDHEN and CDR2 SYDVKM.

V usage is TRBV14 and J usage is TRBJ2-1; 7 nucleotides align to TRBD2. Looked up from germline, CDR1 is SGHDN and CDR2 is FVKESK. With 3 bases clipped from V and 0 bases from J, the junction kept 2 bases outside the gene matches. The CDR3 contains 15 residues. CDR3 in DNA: TGTGCCAGCAGCCAGTGGGGGGGCTCCTACAATGAGCAGTTCTTC. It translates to CASSQWGGSYNEQFF. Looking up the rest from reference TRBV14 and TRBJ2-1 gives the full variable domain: EAGVTQFPSHSVIEKGQTVTLRCDPISGHDNLYWYRRVMGKEIKFLLHFVKESKQDESGMPNNRFLAERTGGTYSTLKVQPAELEDSGVYFCASSQWGGSYNEQFFGPGTRLTVL.

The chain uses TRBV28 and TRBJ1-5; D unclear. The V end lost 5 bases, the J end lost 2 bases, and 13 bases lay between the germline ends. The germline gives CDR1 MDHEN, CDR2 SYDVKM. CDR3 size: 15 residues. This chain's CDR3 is CASSVVGSGNQPQHF. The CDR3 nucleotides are TGTGCCAGCAGTGTAGTGGGTAGCGGCAATCAGCCCCAGCATTTT.

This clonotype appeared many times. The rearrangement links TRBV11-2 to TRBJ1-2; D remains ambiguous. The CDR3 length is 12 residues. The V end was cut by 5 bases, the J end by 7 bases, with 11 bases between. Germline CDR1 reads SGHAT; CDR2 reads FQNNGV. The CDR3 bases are TGTGCCAGCAGCCCGGGCGGGGTTGGCTACACCTTC. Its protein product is CASSPGGVGYTF.

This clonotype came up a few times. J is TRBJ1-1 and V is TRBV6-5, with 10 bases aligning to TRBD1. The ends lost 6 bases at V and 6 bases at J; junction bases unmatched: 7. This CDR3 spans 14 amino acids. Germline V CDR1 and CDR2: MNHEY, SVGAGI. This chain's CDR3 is CASRAGQGQAEAFF. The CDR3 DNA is TGTGCCAGCAGGGCGGGACAGGGGCAGGCTGAAGCTTTCTTT.

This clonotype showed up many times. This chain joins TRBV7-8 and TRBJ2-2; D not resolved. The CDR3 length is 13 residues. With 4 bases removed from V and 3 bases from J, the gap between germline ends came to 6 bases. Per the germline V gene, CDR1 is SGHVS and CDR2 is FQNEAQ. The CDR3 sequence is CASSWDYTGELFF. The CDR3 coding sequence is TGTGCCAGCAGCTGGGATTACACCGGGGAGCTGTTTTTT.

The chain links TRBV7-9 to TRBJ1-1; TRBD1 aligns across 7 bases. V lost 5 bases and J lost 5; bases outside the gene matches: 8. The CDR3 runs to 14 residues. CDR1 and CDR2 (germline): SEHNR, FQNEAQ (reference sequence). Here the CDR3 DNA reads TGTGCCAGCAGCCGGATGCAGGGGGGAACTGAAGCTTTCTTT. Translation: CASSRMQGGTEAFF.

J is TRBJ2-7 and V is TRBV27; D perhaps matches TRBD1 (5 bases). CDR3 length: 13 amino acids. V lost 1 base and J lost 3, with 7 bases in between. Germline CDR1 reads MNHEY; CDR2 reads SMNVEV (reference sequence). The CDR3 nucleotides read TGTGCCAGCAGTTTATTACAGGACTACGAGCAGTACTTC. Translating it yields CASSLLQDYEQYF.

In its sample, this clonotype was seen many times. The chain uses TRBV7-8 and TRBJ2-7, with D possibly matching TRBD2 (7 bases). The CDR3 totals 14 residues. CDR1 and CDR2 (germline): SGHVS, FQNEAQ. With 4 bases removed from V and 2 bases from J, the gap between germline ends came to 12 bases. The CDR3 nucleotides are TGTGCCAGCAGCTGGGGGGGGGCAGCCTACGAGCAGTACTTC. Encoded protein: CASSWGGAAYEQYF.

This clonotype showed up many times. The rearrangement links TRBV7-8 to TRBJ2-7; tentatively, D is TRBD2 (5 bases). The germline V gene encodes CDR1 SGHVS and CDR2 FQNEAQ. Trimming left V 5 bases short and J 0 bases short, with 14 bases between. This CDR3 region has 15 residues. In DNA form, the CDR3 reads TGTGCCAGCAGCCCGAGGACCACTAGCTCCTACGAGCAGTACTTC. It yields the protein CASSPRTTSSYEQYF. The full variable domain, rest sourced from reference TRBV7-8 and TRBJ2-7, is GAGVSQSPRYKVAKRGQDVALRCDPISGHVSLFWYQQALGQGPEFLTYFQNEAQLDKSGLPSDRFFAERPEGSVSTLKIQRTQQEDSAVYLCASSPRTTSSYEQYFGPGTRLTVT.

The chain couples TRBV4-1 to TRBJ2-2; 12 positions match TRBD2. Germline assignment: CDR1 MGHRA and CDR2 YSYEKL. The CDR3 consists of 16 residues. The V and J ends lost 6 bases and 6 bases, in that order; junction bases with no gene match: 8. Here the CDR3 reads CASSLAGGLNSGELFF. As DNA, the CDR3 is TGCGCCAGCAGTCTAGCGGGGGGGCTGAATTCCGGGGAGCTGTTTTTT.